This T cell receptor beta chain came from a study of post-analysis software for immune sequencing data (dated by TCRdb to about 2015). Regarding the complete study: Relapsing-remitting, secondary progressive and progressive-relapsing multiple sclerosis were recorded as disease courses, and subtype annotation was lacking for some patients. The patient repertoires were compared against 11 previously published healthy control repertoires obtained from donors aged about 6 to 25 years. A subset of samples was prepared in parallel using single-end sample barcoding, then pooled and co-amplified after Illumina adapter ligation.

A note on this clonotype: What antigen it recognizes has not been identified. There are no base qualities to consult, and no much larger clone falls within one base.

CDR1 and CDR2 were assigned from the germline V gene as MNHEY and SVGEGT. A distance of 11 bases separates the germline ends of V and J, which lose 5 bases and 10 bases respectively. The CDR3 sequence holds 11 residues, the cysteine and phenylalanine included. Just CDR3 DNA is preserved here, 33 bases in frame from base 1. To demonstrate the VDJtools post-analysis software, the study profiled TCR beta repertoires from the peripheral blood of 13 young patients with multiple sclerosis. Multiple sclerosis patients were children and adolescents aged roughly 6 to 16 years. Broader findings and caveats from the paper: The multiple sclerosis patient group was slightly younger than the control group. Strong co-clustering of samples prepared in the same batch was shown by direct clustering with F measure, prompting a batch-effect correction. About 5 TRBV segments, including TRBV5-6, TRBV5-1 and TRBV20-1, were significantly more frequent in patients than controls. Compared with controls, multiple sclerosis patients had significantly lower normalized Chao1 diversity, a finding suggesting substantial peripheral T-cell clonal expansion.

Library creation used PCR. The run used an Illumina HiSeq 2500. Unique molecular identifiers were incorporated into TCR beta cDNA libraries to reduce PCR and sequencing biases. Roughly 0.5 million cDNA molecules were obtained per 1 to 10 million input T cells, so each molecule approximated one T cell. The same protocol used for the earlier healthy control dataset was applied to prepare and sequence the patient libraries. Within a given batch, samples were prepared together, multiplexed and sequenced on the same HiSeq lane. Turning to the authors' computational methods: MIGEC was used to process the raw barcoded reads, and molecular identifier groups with only a single read were discarded before consensus assembly and CDR3 extraction. VDJtools was used for post-analysis of the clonotype tables, and diversity was normalized by down-sampling every dataset to the size of the smallest sample. In repertoire overlap clustering, CDR3 amino acid sequences, but not nucleotide sequences, were matched to correct batch-related cross-sample contamination. TCRdb ran its own pipeline on the public reads, namely fastp trimming at Q25 and MiXCR clone calling, and kept in-frame beta chains. Each entry merges the rows of one CDR3 protein and shows their most common DNA and genes. V and J calls and clone size were set by TCRdb, not the authors. For this sample there are 700,000 to 800,000 distinct CDR3 sequences; 25% to 30% appear just once. The ten largest clones take up more than 0.45% of the sample.

The V gene is TRBV6-2 or TRBV6-3 and the J gene is TRBJ1-1; there is no confident call for the D gene. The origin of this receptor is a girl between 5 and 17 years old with multiple sclerosis. Sequencing was carried out using blood. This receptor carries the CDR3 CASSASPRAFF. The nucleotide sequence reads TGTGCCAGCAGTGCGTCCCCTCGAGCTTTCTTT.